These T cell receptor beta chains were read from a single sample in a study of blood T cell repertoires in COVID-19. Using immunoSEQ multiplex PCR, the repertoire was profiled, and TCRdb retains in-frame clones only, with some absent. The data hold hundreds of thousands of clones, with around 89% observed a single time. The sample was PBMCs or T cells enriched from blood (not recorded which). Receptors originate from a woman aged 40 to 50 who had recovered from COVID-19. The CDR3 runs from the conserved cysteine through the conserved F or W. D genes are given only for firm matches. Size is omitted from some rows. Given values are once, few, many or a class for expanded clones.

TRBJ2-5,once,.,15,TRBV19,TGTGCCAGTAGTATAGGGCGAGGCAGCCAAGAGACCCAGTACTTC,CASSIGRGSQETQYF
TRBJ2-2,few,TRBD2,17,TRBV7-8,TGTGCCAGCAGCTTAGTGTGGCTAGCGGGGTTCACCGGGGAGCTGTTTTTT,CASSLVWLAGFTGELFF
TRBJ2-4,.,TRBD1,16,TRBV6-6,TGTGCCAGCAGTTACCTGACAGGGGCCTTTTCCAACATTCAGTACTTC,CASSYLTGAFSNIQYF
TRBJ2-4,once,.,17,TRBV5-1,TGCGCCAGCAGCTTGGGGTCAGGTAGGAAAGAAGGAAACATTCAGTACTTC,CASSLGSGRKEGNIQYF
TRBJ2-2,.,.,15,TRBV28,TGTGCCAGCAGTTTGTTGGCGGGGGCGGGCGGGGAGCTGTTTTTT,CASSLLAGAGGELFF
TRBJ2-7,.,TRBD1,15,TRBV5-8,TGTGCCAGCAGTCGGCAGGGGGTTCGACCCTACGAGCAGTACTTC,CASSRQGVRPYEQYF
TRBJ2-1,.,TRBD2,16,TRBV6-4,TGTGCCAGCCAACACTTGGCCTTATCCGCGGGGGGGAGGCAGTTCTTC,CASQHLALSAGGRQFF
TRBJ2-5,.,TRBD2,14,TRBV6-1,TGTGCCAGCAGTGAAGGACTAGCGGGGCGTATCCAGTACTTC,CASSEGLAGRIQYF
TRBJ2-5,once,TRBD1,13,TRBV27,TGTGCCAGCAGTTTGGACAGGGGAGAGACCCAGTACTTC,CASSLDRGETQYF
TRBJ2-1,.,TRBD2,16,TRBV13,TGTGCCAGCAGCCCGAACCGGCTAGCGGGAGTCAATGAGCAGTTCTTC,CASSPNRLAGVNEQFF
TRBJ2-5,.,TRBD2,15,TRBV11-3,TGTGCCAGCACCAGTACTAGCGGGAGGGGAGAGACCCAGTACTTC,CASTSTSGRGETQYF
TRBJ2-2,.,.,15,TRBV9,TGTGCCAGCAGCGTAGCCAGTTTCCAACCCGGGGAGCTGTTTTTT,CASSVASFQPGELFF
TRBJ2-1,.,.,15,TRBV4-3,TGCGCCAGCAGCCAAGATCACGGGAGATACAATGAGCAGTTCTTC,CASSQDHGRYNEQFF
TRBJ1-2,.,.,13,TRBV5-1,TGCGCCAGCAGCTTGGGACAGAGTTATGGCTACACCTTC,CASSLGQSYGYTF
TRBJ1-4,.,.,15,TRBV28,TGTGCCAGCAGTTTATTACCGGGGACTAATGAAAAACTGTTTTTT,CASSLLPGTNEKLFF
TRBJ2-5,.,.,15,TRBV5-3,TGTGCCAGAAGCTTGGGGTTAGGGGGAGGGTTGACCCAGTACTTC,CARSLGLGGGLTQYF
TRBJ2-3,once,.,18,TRBV5-1,TGCGCCAGCAGCTTTGGGGCGGAAAGCGGGCGGTTCGCAGATACGCAGTATTTT,CASSFGAESGRFADTQYF
TRBJ2-1,.,.,14,TRBV5-1,TGCGCCAGCAGCTTGTACAGGGATCTCAATGAGCAGTTCTTC,CASSLYRDLNEQFF
TRBJ1-2,.,TRBD1,15,TRBV30,TGTGCCTGGAGTGCTACCGGGACAGCTATCTATGGCTACACCTTC,CAWSATGTAIYGYTF
TRBJ2-3,.,TRBD2,14,TRBV5-5,TGTGCCAGCAGCTTAGCGGGAGAGACAGATACGCAGTATTTT,CASSLAGETDTQYF
TRBJ1-5,few,.,13,TRBV7-9,TGTGCCAGCAGCGTACAGGGTGATCAGCCCCAGCATTTT,CASSVQGDQPQHF
TRBJ2-2,.,.,16,TRBV19,TGTGCCAGTAGTATCCAAGGACAGCCCCCCACCGGGGAGCTGTTTTTT,CASSIQGQPPTGELFF
TRBJ2-2,.,TRBD2,16,TRBV27,TGTGCCAGCAGTACACCGGGACTAGCCGGGACCGGGGAGCTGTTTTTT,CASSTPGLAGTGELFF
TRBJ2-5,.,TRBD2,16,TRBV7-9,TGTGCCAGCAGCCTCCGACCTACTAGCGGGGAAGAGACCCAGTACTTC,CASSLRPTSGEETQYF
TRBJ1-4,.,.,18,TRBV25-1,TGTGCCAGCAGTGTGAAGGTGACAGAGAGAGTAGCTAATGAAAAACTGTTTTTT,CASSVKVTERVANEKLFF
TRBJ2-5,.,TRBD1,16,TRBV5-6,TGTGCCAGCAGCTTGGTCCAGGGGGCACCCGCAGGGACCCAGTACTTC,CASSLVQGAPAGTQYF
TRBJ2-3,.,.,17,TRBV4-3,TGCGCCAGCAGCCAAGTCGTGGGCGGGGGCTACCTCGGGACGCAGTATTTT,CASSQVVGGGYLGTQYF
TRBJ2-5,.,TRBD1,16,TRBV7-7,TGTGCTAGCAGCTTAAATGTCGGGACAGGGCTATCGACCCAGTACTTC,CASSLNVGTGLSTQYF
TRBJ2-5,.,.,12,TRBV27,TGTGCCAGCGGTAGGGGGAGAGAGACCCAGTACTTC,CASGRGRETQYF
TRBJ2-1,.,.,12,TRBV7-3,TGTGCCAGCAGCTCCGGGATGGGAGAGCAGTTCTTC,CASSSGMGEQFF
TRBJ2-3,.,.,12,TRBV12-5,TGTGCTAGTTCGTTGTCCGTGGATACGCAGTATTTT,CASSLSVDTQYF
TRBJ2-1,.,.,16,TRBV6-5,TGTGCCAGCAGTTACGACTCCGGGACTCAAAGAGGTGAGCAGTTCTTC,CASSYDSGTQRGEQFF
TRBJ2-7,.,.,14,TRBV21-1,TGTGCCAGCAGCAAAGCCCCAGGCGGGGCGGGGCAGTACTTC,CASSKAPGGAGQYF
TRBJ2-5,.,.,16,TRBV27,TGTGCCAGCAGCCGTCCGTCAGGTCTTCGCCAAGAGACCCAGTACTTC,CASSRPSGLRQETQYF
TRBJ1-2,once,.,13,TRBV19,TGTGCCAGTAGTAGGACAGTCTCCTATGGCTACACCTTC,CASSRTVSYGYTF
TRBJ2-7,.,TRBD2,15,TRBV7-2,TGTGCCAGCAGCTTAGTGGGCGGGGGGGCGAACGAGCAGTACTTC,CASSLVGGGANEQYF
TRBJ2-1,once,TRBD1,12,TRBV7-9,TGTGCCAGCAGCCCACAGGGGAATGAGCAGTTCTTC,CASSPQGNEQFF
TRBJ2-6,once,.,14,TRBV27,TGTGCCAGCAGCCACTCCCCTGGGGCCAACGTCCTGACTTTC,CASSHSPGANVLTF
TRBJ2-1,.,TRBD2,17,TRBV9,TGTGCCAGCACCCCGGGACTAGCGGGAGTCTCGTACAATGAGCAGTTCTTC,CASTPGLAGVSYNEQFF
TRBJ2-3,once,TRBD2,17,TRBV7-8,TGTGCCAGCAGCCAATCCCGTTGGCGGGAGGGCCGAGATACGCAGTATTTT,CASSQSRWREGRDTQYF
TRBJ2-7,once,TRBD1,15,TRBV18,TGTGCCAGCTCACCAGGGGCAGGGGGCTTCTACGAGCAGTACTTC,CASSPGAGGFYEQYF
TRBJ2-1,.,.,12,TRBV5-8,TGTGCCAGCAACTGGGGCGTCAATGAGCAGTTCTTC,CASNWGVNEQFF
TRBJ1-1,.,TRBD1,13,TRBV18,TGTGCCAGCTCACAGGGGACAGGTACTGAAGCTTTCTTT,CASSQGTGTEAFF
TRBJ2-7,.,.,14,TRBV24-1,TGTGCCACCAACCCGCGGTCCAGAAACTACGAGCAGTACTTC,CATNPRSRNYEQYF
TRBJ2-7,.,.,15,TRBV5-1,TGCGCCAGCAGCTTGGCCGGGGACACGGACTACGAGCAGTACTTC,CASSLAGDTDYEQYF